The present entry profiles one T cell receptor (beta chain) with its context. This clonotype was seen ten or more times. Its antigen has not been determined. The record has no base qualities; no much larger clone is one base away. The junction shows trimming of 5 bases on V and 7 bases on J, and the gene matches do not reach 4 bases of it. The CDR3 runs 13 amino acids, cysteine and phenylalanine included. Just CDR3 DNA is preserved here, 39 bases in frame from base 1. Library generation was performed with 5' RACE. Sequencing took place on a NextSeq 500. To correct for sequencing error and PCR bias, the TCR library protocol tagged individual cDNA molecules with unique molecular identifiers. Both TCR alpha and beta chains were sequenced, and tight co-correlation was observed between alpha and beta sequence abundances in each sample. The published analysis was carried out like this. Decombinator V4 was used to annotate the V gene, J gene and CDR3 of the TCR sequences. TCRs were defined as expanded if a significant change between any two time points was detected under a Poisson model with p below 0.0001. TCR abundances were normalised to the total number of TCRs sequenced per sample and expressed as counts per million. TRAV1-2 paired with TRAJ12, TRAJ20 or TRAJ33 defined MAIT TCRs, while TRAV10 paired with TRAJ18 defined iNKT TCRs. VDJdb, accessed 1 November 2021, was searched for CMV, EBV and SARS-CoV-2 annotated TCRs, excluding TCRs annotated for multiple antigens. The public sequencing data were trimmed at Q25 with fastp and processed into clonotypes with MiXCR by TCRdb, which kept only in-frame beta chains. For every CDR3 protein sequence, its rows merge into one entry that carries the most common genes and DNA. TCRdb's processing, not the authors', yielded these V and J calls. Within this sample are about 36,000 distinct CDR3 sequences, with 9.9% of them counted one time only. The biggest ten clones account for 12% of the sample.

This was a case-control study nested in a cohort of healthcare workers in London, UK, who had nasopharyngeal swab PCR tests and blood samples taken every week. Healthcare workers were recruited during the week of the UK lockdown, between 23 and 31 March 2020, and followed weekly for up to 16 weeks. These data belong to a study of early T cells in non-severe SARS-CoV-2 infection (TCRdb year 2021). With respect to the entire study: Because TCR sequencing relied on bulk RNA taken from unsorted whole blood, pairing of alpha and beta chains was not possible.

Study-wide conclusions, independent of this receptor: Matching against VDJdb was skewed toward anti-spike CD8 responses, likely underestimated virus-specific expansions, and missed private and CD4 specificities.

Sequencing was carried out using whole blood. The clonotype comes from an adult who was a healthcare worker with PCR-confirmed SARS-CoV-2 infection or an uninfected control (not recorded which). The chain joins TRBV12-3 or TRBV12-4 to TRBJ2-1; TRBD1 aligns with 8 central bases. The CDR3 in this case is CASSPGTGNEQFF. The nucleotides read TGTGCCAGCAGTCCCGGGACAGGTAATGAGCAGTTCTTC.